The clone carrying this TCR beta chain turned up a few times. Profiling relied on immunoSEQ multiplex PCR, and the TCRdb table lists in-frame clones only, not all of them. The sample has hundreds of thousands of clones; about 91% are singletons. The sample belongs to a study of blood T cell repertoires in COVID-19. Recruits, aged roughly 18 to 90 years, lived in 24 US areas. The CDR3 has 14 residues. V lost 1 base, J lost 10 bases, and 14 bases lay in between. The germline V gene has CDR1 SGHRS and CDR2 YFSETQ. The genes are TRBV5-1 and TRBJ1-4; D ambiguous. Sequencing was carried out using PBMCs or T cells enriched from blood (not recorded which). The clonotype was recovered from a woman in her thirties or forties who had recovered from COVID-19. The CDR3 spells CASSLSPTGGKLFF. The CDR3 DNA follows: TGCGCCAGCAGCTTGTCCCCTACGGGAGGAAAACTGTTTTTT.